The following is a T cell receptor (beta chain) sequence with its context. Its cognate antigen is unknown. Clones were sequenced by immunoSEQ multiplex PCR, and TCRdb holds only the in-frame ones, with some missing. Here the sample spans tens of thousands of clones, 90% to 96% being singletons. The CDR3 runs to 13 residues. Trimming pared 6 bases from V and 1 base from J, leaving 10 bases between. Germline lookup yields CDR1 MDHEN and CDR2 SYDVKM. The sample originates from a study of cytomegalovirus exposure and HLA in healthy donors. Study overall: The use of the same platform for the 100 to 150 validation repertoires and the roughly 670 first-cohort repertoires was reported by a later analysis.

General observations from the study: Diagnosis of cytomegalovirus status made by the classifier reportedly showed high specificity and sensitivity. Among the CMV-associated chains, a few were confirmed in vitro as specific for CMV antigens. Among TCR beta chains, those listed as cytomegalovirus-associated numbered approximately 150.

The clonotype comes from a woman aged 18 to 35 in good health and CMV-seronegative. The V and J genes are TRBV28 and TRBJ2-7, with D possibly matching TRBD2 (5 bases). The sequenced material came from PBMCs. The CDR3 region has the DNA TGTGCCAGCAGCCGGGGATCTTCCTACGAGCAGTACTTC. This sequence encodes CASSRGSSYEQYF. The entire variable domain, with the rest obtained from reference TRBV28 and TRBJ2-7, is as follows: DVKVTQSSRYLVKRTGEKVFLECVQDMDHENMFWYRQDPGLGLRLIYFSYDVKMKEKGDIPEGYSVSREKKERFSLILESASTNQTSMYLCASSRGSSYEQYFGPGTRLTVT.